This is a list of T cell receptor beta chains from one sample in a study of blood T cell repertoires in COVID-19. Libraries were prepared by immunoSEQ multiplex PCR; TCRdb keeps only in-frame clonotypes and omits some of them. This sample yields around 97,000 clones, of which about 90% are seen a single time; roughly 3% belongs to the top ten. The sequencing sample was made of peripheral blood. All receptors derive from a man in his fifties or sixties in a cohort sampled during active COVID-19. Both conserved end residues are part of each CDR3. Each record gives: clone size, CDR3 length, J gene, V gene, D gene, CDR3 protein, CDR3 DNA. The D gene is left open where the match is weak. Some rows mark clone size as missing; the rest say once, few, many or name a class of expanded clone.

clone size: -
CDR3 length: 14
J gene: TRBJ2-7
V gene: TRBV6-4
D gene: -
CDR3 protein: CASSAEAGPYEQYF
CDR3 DNA: TGTGCCAGCAGTGCGGAGGCAGGACCCTACGAGCAGTACTTC

clone size: -
CDR3 length: 15
J gene: TRBJ1-1
V gene: TRBV7-3
D gene: TRBD1
CDR3 protein: CASSLTTGGATEAFF
CDR3 DNA: TGTGCCAGCAGCTTAACAACAGGGGGGGCCACTGAAGCTTTCTTT

clone size: once
CDR3 length: 16
J gene: TRBJ1-6
V gene: TRBV6-5
D gene: -
CDR3 protein: CASSYSVWGPVSPLHF
CDR3 DNA: TGTGCCAGCAGTTACTCCGTTTGGGGGCCGGTTTCACCCCTCCACTTT

clone size: -
CDR3 length: 14
J gene: TRBJ1-1
V gene: TRBV19
D gene: TRBD1
CDR3 protein: CASSLQGGYTEAFF
CDR3 DNA: TGTGCCAGTAGTTTACAGGGGGGGTACACTGAAGCTTTCTTT

clone size: -
CDR3 length: 12
J gene: TRBJ2-1
V gene: TRBV28
D gene: -
CDR3 protein: CASSRIGDEQFF
CDR3 DNA: TGTGCCAGCAGTCGGATCGGGGATGAGCAGTTCTTC

clone size: few
CDR3 length: 11
J gene: TRBJ2-7
V gene: TRBV11-3
D gene: -
CDR3 protein: CASSSLYEQYF
CDR3 DNA: TGTGCCAGCAGCTCTCTCTACGAGCAGTACTTC

clone size: -
CDR3 length: 14
J gene: TRBJ1-1
V gene: TRBV19
D gene: -
CDR3 protein: CASRPGGLNTEAFF
CDR3 DNA: TGTGCCAGTAGACCGGGGGGGTTGAACACTGAAGCTTTCTTT

clone size: once
CDR3 length: 15
J gene: TRBJ1-1
V gene: TRBV2
D gene: -
CDR3 protein: CASSEEQIPNTEAFF
CDR3 DNA: TGTGCCAGCAGTGAGGAACAGATCCCGAACACTGAAGCTTTCTTT

clone size: -
CDR3 length: 15
J gene: TRBJ2-5
V gene: TRBV19
D gene: TRBD2
CDR3 protein: CASSRAGVSQETQYF
CDR3 DNA: TGTGCCAGTAGTCGGGCGGGGGTCTCCCAAGAGACCCAGTACTTC

clone size: -
CDR3 length: 14
J gene: TRBJ1-4
V gene: TRBV3-1/TRBV3-2
D gene: TRBD1
CDR3 protein: CASSSGGAGEKLFF
CDR3 DNA: TGTGCCAGCAGCTCAGGGGGCGCGGGGGAAAAACTGTTTTTT

clone size: -
CDR3 length: 14
J gene: TRBJ1-1
V gene: TRBV7-9
D gene: -
CDR3 protein: CASSWLTGSTEAFF
CDR3 DNA: TGTGCCAGCAGCTGGTTAACAGGGAGCACTGAAGCTTTCTTT

clone size: -
CDR3 length: 18
J gene: TRBJ2-3
V gene: TRBV10-1
D gene: -
CDR3 protein: CASSTGGSGKCSTDTQYF
CDR3 DNA: TGCGCCAGCAGCACTGGGGGTAGCGGCAAATGCAGCACAGATACGCAGTATTTT

clone size: -
CDR3 length: 12
J gene: TRBJ1-6
V gene: TRBV11-2
D gene: -
CDR3 protein: CASSLDISPLHF
CDR3 DNA: TGTGCCAGCAGCTTAGATATTTCACCCCTCCACTTT

clone size: -
CDR3 length: 15
J gene: TRBJ1-5
V gene: TRBV27
D gene: -
CDR3 protein: CASSSRVGGNQPQHF
CDR3 DNA: TGTGCCAGCAGTTCCCGGGTGGGAGGCAATCAGCCCCAGCATTTT

clone size: -
CDR3 length: 14
J gene: TRBJ2-5
V gene: TRBV2
D gene: -
CDR3 protein: CASRAGTFQETQYF
CDR3 DNA: TGTGCCAGCAGAGCCGGGACTTTCCAAGAGACCCAGTACTTC

clone size: -
CDR3 length: 13
J gene: TRBJ2-5
V gene: TRBV7-9
D gene: -
CDR3 protein: CASSFEDQETQYF
CDR3 DNA: TGTGCCAGCAGCTTCGAGGACCAAGAGACCCAGTACTTC

clone size: -
CDR3 length: 12
J gene: TRBJ1-5
V gene: TRBV28
D gene: -
CDR3 protein: CASSLPDQPQHF
CDR3 DNA: TGTGCCAGCAGTTTACCCGATCAGCCCCAGCATTTT

clone size: -
CDR3 length: 14
J gene: TRBJ2-7
V gene: TRBV7-9
D gene: -
CDR3 protein: CASSFSSGNYEQYF
CDR3 DNA: TGTGCCAGCAGCTTTTCATCGGGGAACTACGAGCAGTACTTC

clone size: -
CDR3 length: 15
J gene: TRBJ1-5
V gene: TRBV2
D gene: -
CDR3 protein: CASREGRASNQPQHF
CDR3 DNA: TGTGCCAGCAGAGAAGGCAGGGCAAGCAATCAGCCCCAGCATTTT

clone size: few
CDR3 length: 14
J gene: TRBJ1-1
V gene: TRBV2
D gene: -
CDR3 protein: CASRREQGNTEAFF
CDR3 DNA: TGTGCCAGCAGGCGCGAACAGGGGAACACTGAAGCTTTCTTT

clone size: -
CDR3 length: 18
J gene: TRBJ2-5
V gene: TRBV5-1
D gene: TRBD2
CDR3 protein: CASSLAGTSGGDHPSQYF
CDR3 DNA: TGCGCCAGCAGCTTGGCCGGGACTAGCGGGGGGGACCACCCGTCCCAGTACTTC

clone size: -
CDR3 length: 12
J gene: TRBJ2-1
V gene: TRBV6-5
D gene: -
CDR3 protein: CASRSTGTQQFF
CDR3 DNA: TGTGCCAGCAGATCAACGGGGACTCAGCAGTTCTTC

clone size: -
CDR3 length: 16
J gene: TRBJ1-4
V gene: TRBV18
D gene: -
CDR3 protein: CASSPEESATNEKLFF
CDR3 DNA: TGTGCCAGCTCACCAGAGGAAAGCGCAACTAATGAAAAACTGTTTTTT

clone size: -
CDR3 length: 13
J gene: TRBJ1-1
V gene: TRBV19
D gene: -
CDR3 protein: CASSGVENTEAFF
CDR3 DNA: TGTGCCAGTAGCGGTGTTGAGAACACTGAAGCTTTCTTT

clone size: -
CDR3 length: 15
J gene: TRBJ1-2
V gene: TRBV27
D gene: TRBD1
CDR3 protein: CASSFLTQGTQYYTF
CDR3 DNA: TGTGCCAGCAGTTTCCTTACACAGGGGACACAATACTACACCTTC

clone size: -
CDR3 length: 16
J gene: TRBJ1-1
V gene: TRBV2
D gene: TRBD1
CDR3 protein: CASSEARGQGKTKAFF
CDR3 DNA: TGTGCCAGCAGTGAAGCGCGAGGACAGGGGAAAACTAAAGCTTTCTTT

clone size: -
CDR3 length: 14
J gene: TRBJ2-4
V gene: TRBV29-1
D gene: TRBD1
CDR3 protein: CSVPQGAGENIQYF
CDR3 DNA: TGCAGCGTCCCACAGGGGGCCGGGGAAAACATTCAGTACTTC

clone size: -
CDR3 length: 13
J gene: TRBJ1-4
V gene: TRBV12-3/TRBV12-4
D gene: TRBD1
CDR3 protein: CASRMGQNEKLFF
CDR3 DNA: TGTGCCAGCAGAATGGGACAGAATGAAAAACTGTTTTTT

clone size: once
CDR3 length: 13
J gene: TRBJ1-2
V gene: TRBV6-5
D gene: TRBD1
CDR3 protein: CASSLGGEGGYTF
CDR3 DNA: TGTGCCAGCAGCCTAGGGGGCGAAGGAGGCTACACCTTC

clone size: -
CDR3 length: 17
J gene: TRBJ2-1
V gene: TRBV4-2
D gene: -
CDR3 protein: CASSQRSGTPSYNEQFF
CDR3 DNA: TGTGCCAGCAGCCAGCGCTCGGGAACCCCCTCCTACAATGAGCAGTTCTTC

clone size: once
CDR3 length: 14
J gene: TRBJ1-6
V gene: TRBV6-5
D gene: TRBD1
CDR3 protein: CASSPRTGNSPLHF
CDR3 DNA: TGTGCCAGCAGTCCTCGGACAGGGAATTCACCCCTCCACTTT

clone size: few
CDR3 length: 15
J gene: TRBJ1-5
V gene: TRBV24-1
D gene: -
CDR3 protein: CATRDGQGNRQPQHF
CDR3 DNA: TGTGCCACCAGAGATGGGCAGGGGAATAGACAGCCCCAGCATTTT

clone size: -
CDR3 length: 18
J gene: TRBJ2-7
V gene: TRBV7-2
D gene: TRBD2
CDR3 protein: CASSPQSPLAASSYEQYF
CDR3 DNA: TGTGCCAGCAGCCCCCAGTCCCCTCTAGCGGCGAGCTCCTACGAGCAGTACTTC

clone size: -
CDR3 length: 12
J gene: TRBJ2-4
V gene: TRBV15
D gene: -
CDR3 protein: CATSRVQGLVYF
CDR3 DNA: TGTGCCACCAGCAGAGTACAGGGCCTTGTCTACTTC

clone size: -
CDR3 length: 15
J gene: TRBJ2-3
V gene: TRBV2
D gene: TRBD2
CDR3 protein: CASSVLAGGTDTQYF
CDR3 DNA: TGTGCCAGCAGTGTTCTTGCGGGGGGCACAGATACGCAGTATTTT

clone size: -
CDR3 length: 14
J gene: TRBJ2-1
V gene: TRBV11-2
D gene: -
CDR3 protein: CASSSGVLYNEQFF
CDR3 DNA: TGTGCCAGCAGCTCAGGTGTACTTTACAATGAGCAGTTCTTC

clone size: -
CDR3 length: 16
J gene: TRBJ1-4
V gene: TRBV25-1
D gene: TRBD1
CDR3 protein: CASSGQGVTSNEKLFF
CDR3 DNA: TGTGCCAGCAGTGGGCAGGGGGTGACCTCTAATGAAAAACTGTTTTTT

clone size: once
CDR3 length: 15
J gene: TRBJ2-2
V gene: TRBV7-9
D gene: -
CDR3 protein: CASSSTGVSPGELFF
CDR3 DNA: TGTGCCAGCAGCTCGACCGGAGTCAGCCCCGGGGAGCTGTTTTTT

clone size: few
CDR3 length: 13
J gene: TRBJ2-6
V gene: TRBV5-6
D gene: -
CDR3 protein: CASSAGPGVILTF
CDR3 DNA: TGTGCCAGCAGCGCAGGCCCAGGGGTCATCCTGACTTTC

clone size: -
CDR3 length: 15
J gene: TRBJ1-6
V gene: TRBV7-8
D gene: -
CDR3 protein: CASSLGRGNNSPLHF
CDR3 DNA: TGTGCCAGCAGCTTAGGCCGGGGGAATAATTCACCCCTCCACTTT

clone size: -
CDR3 length: 13
J gene: TRBJ2-4
V gene: TRBV12-3/TRBV12-4
D gene: TRBD2
CDR3 protein: CASSSGGKNIQYF
CDR3 DNA: TGTGCCAGCAGTTCGGGGGGGAAAAACATTCAGTACTTC

clone size: once
CDR3 length: 12
J gene: TRBJ2-2
V gene: TRBV11-3
D gene: -
CDR3 protein: CASSYGAGELFF
CDR3 DNA: TGTGCCAGCAGCTACGGGGCCGGGGAGCTGTTTTTT

clone size: -
CDR3 length: 14
J gene: TRBJ2-3
V gene: TRBV19
D gene: -
CDR3 protein: CASSIGLSTDTQYF
CDR3 DNA: TGTGCCAGTAGTATAGGCCTATCCACAGATACGCAGTATTTT

clone size: -
CDR3 length: 14
J gene: TRBJ2-1
V gene: TRBV29-1
D gene: -
CDR3 protein: CSVRSPRRGNEQFF
CDR3 DNA: TGCAGCGTCCGGTCCCCCCGACGGGGAAATGAGCAGTTCTTC

clone size: -
CDR3 length: 15
J gene: TRBJ2-2
V gene: TRBV3-1/TRBV3-2
D gene: TRBD1
CDR3 protein: CASSLRGRSTGELFF
CDR3 DNA: TGTGCCAGCAGTCTCAGGGGGCGAAGCACCGGGGAGCTGTTTTTT

clone size: -
CDR3 length: 13
J gene: TRBJ1-1
V gene: TRBV29-1
D gene: -
CDR3 protein: CSAHGSMNTEAFF
CDR3 DNA: TGCAGCGCTCACGGGTCGATGAACACTGAAGCTTTCTTT

clone size: -
CDR3 length: 16
J gene: TRBJ1-5
V gene: TRBV5-6
D gene: -
CDR3 protein: CASSLDRGAGNQPQHF
CDR3 DNA: TGTGCCAGCAGCCTTGACCGGGGAGCGGGCAATCAGCCCCAGCATTTT

clone size: once
CDR3 length: 17
J gene: TRBJ2-6
V gene: TRBV2
D gene: -
CDR3 protein: CASSEYLGALGANVLTF
CDR3 DNA: TGTGCCAGCAGTGAATATCTGGGAGCTCTTGGGGCCAACGTCCTGACTTTC

clone size: -
CDR3 length: 12
J gene: TRBJ1-5
V gene: TRBV12-3/TRBV12-4
D gene: -
CDR3 protein: CASSFVNQPQHF
CDR3 DNA: TGTGCCAGCAGTTTCGTGAATCAGCCCCAGCATTTT

clone size: -
CDR3 length: 10
J gene: TRBJ1-1
V gene: TRBV29-1
D gene: TRBD1
CDR3 protein: CSSGGTEAFF
CDR3 DNA: TGCAGTTCAGGGGGGACTGAAGCTTTCTTT

clone size: -
CDR3 length: 15
J gene: TRBJ2-3
V gene: TRBV15
D gene: TRBD1
CDR3 protein: CATRGLQGAADTQYF
CDR3 DNA: TGTGCCACCAGGGGGCTACAGGGGGCAGCAGATACGCAGTATTTT

clone size: -
CDR3 length: 11
J gene: TRBJ2-1
V gene: TRBV29-1
D gene: -
CDR3 protein: CSVGTVVEQFF
CDR3 DNA: TGCAGCGTTGGAACGGTGGTTGAGCAGTTCTTC

clone size: -
CDR3 length: 13
J gene: TRBJ1-2
V gene: TRBV28
D gene: -
CDR3 protein: CASSRGGGGGYTF
CDR3 DNA: TGTGCCAGCAGCCGAGGCGGGGGGGGTGGCTACACCTTC

clone size: -
CDR3 length: 15
J gene: TRBJ1-1
V gene: TRBV7-8
D gene: -
CDR3 protein: CASSPEGRGSTEAFF
CDR3 DNA: TGTGCCAGCAGCCCAGAAGGACGGGGGTCCACTGAAGCTTTCTTT

clone size: -
CDR3 length: 11
J gene: TRBJ2-4
V gene: TRBV6-5
D gene: -
CDR3 protein: CASSYSHLLRF
CDR3 DNA: TGTGCCAGCAGTTACTCGCACCTTTTGAGGTTC

clone size: -
CDR3 length: 16
J gene: TRBJ1-1
V gene: TRBV5-4
D gene: TRBD1
CDR3 protein: CASSQGGLGMNTEAFF
CDR3 DNA: TGTGCCAGCAGCCAAGGGGGCCTCGGGATGAACACTGAAGCTTTCTTT

clone size: -
CDR3 length: 14
J gene: TRBJ1-1
V gene: TRBV19
D gene: -
CDR3 protein: CASSMGQRATEAFF
CDR3 DNA: TGTGCCAGTAGTATGGGGCAGAGAGCCACTGAAGCTTTCTTT